The sample holds one count of the clone carrying this T cell receptor (beta chain). What it recognizes is unknown. V was clipped by 2 bases and J by 2 bases, with 16 bases between them. Germline CDR1 and CDR2: SGHTA and FQGNSA. This CDR3 is 16 amino acids long. This specimen comes from a study of CD4+ T cells in melanoma. Findings of the study overall: In melanoma, neoantigen-specific CD4+ T cells reportedly differed in differentiation state. CD8+ T cell, macrophage and B cell function reportedly correlated with neoantigen-specific CD4+ T cells.

Method: immunoSEQ multiplex PCR; TCRdb's copy keeps in-frame clones and lacks some. The sample carries 3,500 to 5,000 clones, around 68% recorded once. The clonotype comes from a human donor with melanoma. Input material: cells from a culture (not recorded whether cultured in vitro). V is TRBV7-2 and J is TRBJ2-7; D may be TRBD1 (5 bases). Here the CDR3 reads CASSLSTWQGTYEQYF. CDR3 DNA: TGTGCCAGCAGCTTATCAACCTGGCAGGGAACCTACGAGCAGTACTTC.